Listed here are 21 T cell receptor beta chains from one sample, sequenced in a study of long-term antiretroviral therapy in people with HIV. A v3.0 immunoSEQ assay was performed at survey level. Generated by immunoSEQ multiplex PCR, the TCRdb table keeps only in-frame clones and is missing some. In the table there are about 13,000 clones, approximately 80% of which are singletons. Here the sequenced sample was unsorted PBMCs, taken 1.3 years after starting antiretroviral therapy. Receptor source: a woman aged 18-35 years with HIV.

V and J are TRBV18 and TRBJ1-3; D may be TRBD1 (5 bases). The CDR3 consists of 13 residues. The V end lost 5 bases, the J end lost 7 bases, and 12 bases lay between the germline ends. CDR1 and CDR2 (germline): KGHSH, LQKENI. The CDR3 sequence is CASSGAPPNTIYF. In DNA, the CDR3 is TGTGCCAGCTCAGGGGCCCCTCCGAACACCATATATTTT.

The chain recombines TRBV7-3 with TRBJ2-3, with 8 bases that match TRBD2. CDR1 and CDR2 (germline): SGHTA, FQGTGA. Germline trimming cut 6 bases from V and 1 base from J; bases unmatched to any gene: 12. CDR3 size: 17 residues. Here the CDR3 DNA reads TGTGCCAGCAGTCCCTCGGGGGGAGCGGGAGGCACAGATACGCAGTATTTT. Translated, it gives CASSPSGGAGGTDTQYF.

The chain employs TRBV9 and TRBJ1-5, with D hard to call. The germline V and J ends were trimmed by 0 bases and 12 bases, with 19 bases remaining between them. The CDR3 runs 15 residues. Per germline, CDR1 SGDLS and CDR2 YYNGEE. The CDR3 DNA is TGTGCCAGCAGCGTAGAGGATACCCCCGACGTCTACCAGCATTTT. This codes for CASSVEDTPDVYQHF.

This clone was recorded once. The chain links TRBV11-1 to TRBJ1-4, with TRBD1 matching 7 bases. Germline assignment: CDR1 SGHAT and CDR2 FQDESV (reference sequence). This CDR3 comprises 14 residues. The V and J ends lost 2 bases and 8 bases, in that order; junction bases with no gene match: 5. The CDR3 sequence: CASSLLRDSEKLFF. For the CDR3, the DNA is TGTGCCAGCAGCTTATTGAGGGACAGCGAAAAACTGTTTTTT.

For the CDR3, the DNA is TGTGCCAGCAGCCAACAAGCGGGAGTTCGGACCGGGGAGCTGTTTTTT. It is translated as CASSQQAGVRTGELFF. The chain has TRBV7-9 and TRBJ2-2; 8 bases are shared with TRBD2. Germline trimming cut 5 bases from V and 5 bases from J; bases unmatched to any gene: 10. Germline loops: CDR1 SEHNR, CDR2 FQNEAQ (reference sequence). The CDR3 sequence is 16 residues long.

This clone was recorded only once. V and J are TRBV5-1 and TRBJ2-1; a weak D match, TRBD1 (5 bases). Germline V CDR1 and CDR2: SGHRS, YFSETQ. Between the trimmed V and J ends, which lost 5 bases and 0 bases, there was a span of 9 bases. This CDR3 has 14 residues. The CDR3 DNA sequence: TGCGCCAGCAGTTTTGGGGCCTCCTACAATGAGCAGTTCTTC. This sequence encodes CASSFGASYNEQFF.

DNA of the CDR3: TGCGCCAGCAGCTTGAGGGTGAGCACTGAAGCTTTCTTT. Translation: CASSLRVSTEAFF. This chain links TRBV5-1 with TRBJ1-1; D gene ambiguous. V shed 1 base and J shed 4 bases, with 8 bases lying between them. The CDR3 covers 13 residues. Germline V gene lookup returns CDR1 SGHRS and CDR2 YFSETQ.

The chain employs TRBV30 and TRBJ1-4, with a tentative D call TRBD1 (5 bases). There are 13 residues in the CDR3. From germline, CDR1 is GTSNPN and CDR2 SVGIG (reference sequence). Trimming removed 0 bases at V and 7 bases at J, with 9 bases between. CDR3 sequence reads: CAWSVGRGEKLFF. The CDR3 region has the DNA TGTGCCTGGAGTGTCGGGAGGGGTGAAAAACTGTTTTTT.

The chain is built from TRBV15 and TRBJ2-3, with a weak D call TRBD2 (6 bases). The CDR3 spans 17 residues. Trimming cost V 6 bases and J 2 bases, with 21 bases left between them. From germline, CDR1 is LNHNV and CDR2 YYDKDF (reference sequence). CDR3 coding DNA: TGTGCCACCAGTGATCGACTAGTCGGAGGCTCCACAGATACGCAGTATTTT. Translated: CATSDRLVGGSTDTQYF.

The CDR3 DNA reads TGTGCCAGCAGCTTAAATCCGGTGCTCTACAATGAGCAGTTCTTC. Amino acids: CASSLNPVLYNEQFF. The chain is built from TRBV7-6 and TRBJ2-1, with D hard to call. Germline V gene lookup returns CDR1 SGHVS and CDR2 FNYEAQ. V lost 2 bases and J 3 bases, leaving 11 bases between the germline ends. CDR3 length: 15 residues.

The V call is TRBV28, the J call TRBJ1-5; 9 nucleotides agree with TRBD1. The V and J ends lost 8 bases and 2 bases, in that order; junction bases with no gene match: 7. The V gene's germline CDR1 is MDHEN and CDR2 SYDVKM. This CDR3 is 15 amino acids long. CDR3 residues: CASGTGLRGNQPQHF. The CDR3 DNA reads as TGTGCCAGCGGGACAGGGCTTCGGGGCAATCAGCCCCAGCATTTT.

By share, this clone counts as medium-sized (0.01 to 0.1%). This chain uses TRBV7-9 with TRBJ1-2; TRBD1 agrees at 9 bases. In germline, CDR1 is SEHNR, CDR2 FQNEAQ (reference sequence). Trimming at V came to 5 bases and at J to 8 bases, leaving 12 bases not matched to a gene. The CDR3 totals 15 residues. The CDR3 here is CASSHTGGRRRGYTF. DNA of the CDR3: TGTGCCAGCAGCCATACAGGGGGCCGACGGAGGGGCTACACCTTC. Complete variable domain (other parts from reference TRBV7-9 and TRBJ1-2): DTGVSQNPRHKITKRGQNVTFRCDPISEHNRLYWYRQTLGQGPEFLTYFQNEAQLEKSRLLSDRFSAERPKGSFSTLEIQRTEQGDSAMYLCASSHTGGRRRGYTFGSGTRLTVV.

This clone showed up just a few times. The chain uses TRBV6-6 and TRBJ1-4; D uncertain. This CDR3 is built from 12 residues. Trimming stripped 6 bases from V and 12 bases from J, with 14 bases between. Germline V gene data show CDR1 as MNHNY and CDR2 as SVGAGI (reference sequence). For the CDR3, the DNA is TGTGCCAGCAGCCTCATGGTTGAGGAACTGTTTTTT. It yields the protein CASSLMVEELFF.

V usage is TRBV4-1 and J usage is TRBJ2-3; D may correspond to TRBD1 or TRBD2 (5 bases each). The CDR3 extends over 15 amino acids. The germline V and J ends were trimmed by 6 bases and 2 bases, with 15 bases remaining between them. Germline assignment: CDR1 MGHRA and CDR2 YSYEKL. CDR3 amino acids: CASRGWETATDTQYF. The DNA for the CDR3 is TGCGCCAGCAGGGGGTGGGAGACAGCCACAGATACGCAGTATTTT.

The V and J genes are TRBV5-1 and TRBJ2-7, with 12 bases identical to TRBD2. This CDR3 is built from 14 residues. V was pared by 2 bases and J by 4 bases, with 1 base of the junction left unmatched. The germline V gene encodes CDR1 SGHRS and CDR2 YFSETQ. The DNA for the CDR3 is TGCGCCAGCAGCTTAACTAGCGGGAGGTACGAGCAGTACTTC. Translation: CASSLTSGRYEQYF.

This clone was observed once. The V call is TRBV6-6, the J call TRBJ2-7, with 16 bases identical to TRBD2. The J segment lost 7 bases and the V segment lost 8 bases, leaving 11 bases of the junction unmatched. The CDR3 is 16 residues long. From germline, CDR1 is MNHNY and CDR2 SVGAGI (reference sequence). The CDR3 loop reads CASGNSGLAGGGEQYF. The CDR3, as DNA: TGTGCCAGCGGGAACTCGGGACTAGCGGGAGGGGGTGAGCAGTACTTC.

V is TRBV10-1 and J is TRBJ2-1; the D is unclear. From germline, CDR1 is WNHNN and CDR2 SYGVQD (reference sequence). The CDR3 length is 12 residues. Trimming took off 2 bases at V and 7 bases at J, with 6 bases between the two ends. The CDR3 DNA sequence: TGCGCCAGCAGTGAGACTCTTAATGAGCAGTTCTTC. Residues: CASSETLNEQFF.

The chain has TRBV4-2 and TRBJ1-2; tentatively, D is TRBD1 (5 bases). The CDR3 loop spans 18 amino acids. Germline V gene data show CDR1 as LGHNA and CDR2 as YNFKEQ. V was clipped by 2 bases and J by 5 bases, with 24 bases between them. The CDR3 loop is CASSQILRGPDPDYGYTF. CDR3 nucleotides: TGTGCCAGCAGCCAAATTCTAAGGGGCCCGGACCCTGATTATGGCTACACCTTC.

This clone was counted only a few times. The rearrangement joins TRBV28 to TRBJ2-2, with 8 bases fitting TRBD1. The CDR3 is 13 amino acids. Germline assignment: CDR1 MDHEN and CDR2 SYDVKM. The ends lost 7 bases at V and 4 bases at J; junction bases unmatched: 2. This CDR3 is CASKQGGTGELFF. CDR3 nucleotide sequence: TGTGCCAGCAAACAGGGGGGCACCGGGGAGCTGTTTTTT.

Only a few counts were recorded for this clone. CDR3 sequence (DNA): TGTGCCAGCAGTGAATATACCCCTCAGCGGCAGCCCCAGCATTTT. It specifies CASSEYTPQRQPQHF. V and J are TRBV2 and TRBJ1-5; no definite D call. Trimming removed 2 bases at V and 7 bases at J, with 15 bases between. The CDR3 contains 15 residues. Per the germline V gene, CDR1 is SNHLY and CDR2 is FYNNEI.

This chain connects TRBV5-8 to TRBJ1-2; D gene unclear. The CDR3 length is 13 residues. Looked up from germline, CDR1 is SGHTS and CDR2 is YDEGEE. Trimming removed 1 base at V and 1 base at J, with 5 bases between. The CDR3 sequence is CASSLQFNYGYTF. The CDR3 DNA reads TGTGCCAGCAGCTTGCAGTTTAACTATGGCTACACCTTC.